The table lists the clone carrying this TCR beta chain with many counts. The sequenced fragment ends 3 residues before the CDR3 boundary, so the rest is inferred from the germline J gene. The data derive from a study of T cell clonality in common variable immunodeficiency. V dropped 6 bases and J dropped 2; count of bases not matched to a gene: 6. The V gene's germline CDR1 is MRHNA and CDR2 SNTAGT. CDR3 length: 15 amino acids. Profiling relied on immunoSEQ multiplex PCR, and the TCRdb table lists in-frame clones only, not all of them. The table lists 35,000 to 55,000 clones, with no singletons. The source material was peripheral blood mononuclear cells. The clonotype originates from a person between 18 and 69 years old in good health. The J gene is TRBJ2-3, the V gene TRBV6-4; 9 positions match TRBD2. The CDR3 loop reads CASSKTSGPTDTQYF. CDR3 DNA, as far as it was read: TGTGCCAGCAGCAAGACTAGCGGTCCCACAGATACG.